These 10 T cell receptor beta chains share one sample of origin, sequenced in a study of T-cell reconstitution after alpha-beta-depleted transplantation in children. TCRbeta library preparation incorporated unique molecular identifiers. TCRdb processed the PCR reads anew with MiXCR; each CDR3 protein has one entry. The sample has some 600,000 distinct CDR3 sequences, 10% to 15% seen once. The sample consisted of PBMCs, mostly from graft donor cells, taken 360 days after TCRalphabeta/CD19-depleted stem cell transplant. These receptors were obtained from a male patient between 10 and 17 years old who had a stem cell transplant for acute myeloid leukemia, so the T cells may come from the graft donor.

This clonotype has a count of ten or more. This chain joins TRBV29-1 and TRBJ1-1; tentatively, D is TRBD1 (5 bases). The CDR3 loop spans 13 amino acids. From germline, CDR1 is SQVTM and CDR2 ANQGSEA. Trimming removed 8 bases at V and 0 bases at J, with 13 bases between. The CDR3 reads CSHRGGVNTEAFF. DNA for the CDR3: TGCAGCCACCGGGGAGGGGTGAACACTGAAGCTTTCTTT.

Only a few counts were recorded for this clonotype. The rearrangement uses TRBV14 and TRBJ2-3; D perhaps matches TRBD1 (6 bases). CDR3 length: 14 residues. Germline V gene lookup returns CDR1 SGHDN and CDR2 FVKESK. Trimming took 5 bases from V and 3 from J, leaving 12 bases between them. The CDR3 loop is CASSYLDRTDTQYF. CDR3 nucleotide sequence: TGTGCCAGCAGCTATCTGGACAGAACAGATACGCAGTATTTT.

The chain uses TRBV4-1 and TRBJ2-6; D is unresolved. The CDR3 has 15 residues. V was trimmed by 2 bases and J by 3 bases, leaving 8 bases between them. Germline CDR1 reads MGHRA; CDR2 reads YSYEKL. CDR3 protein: CASSQRLHGANVLTF. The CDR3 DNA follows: TGCGCCAGCAGCCAACGTCTGCATGGGGCCAACGTCCTGACTTTC.

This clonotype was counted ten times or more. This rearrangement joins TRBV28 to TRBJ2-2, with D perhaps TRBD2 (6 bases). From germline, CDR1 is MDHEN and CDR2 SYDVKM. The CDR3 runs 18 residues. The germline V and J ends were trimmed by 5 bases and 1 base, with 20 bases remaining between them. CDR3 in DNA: TGTGCCAGCAGTAAATGGGGACTCCGGGGGAGGAACACCGGGGAGCTGTTTTTT. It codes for CASSKWGLRGRNTGELFF.

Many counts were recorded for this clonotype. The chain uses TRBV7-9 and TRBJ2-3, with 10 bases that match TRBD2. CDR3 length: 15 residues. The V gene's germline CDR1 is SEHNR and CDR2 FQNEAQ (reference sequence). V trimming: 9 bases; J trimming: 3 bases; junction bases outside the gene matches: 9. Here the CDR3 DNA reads TGTGCCAGAGCCCCCCTAGCGGGAGTAACAGATACGCAGTATTTT. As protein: CARAPLAGVTDTQYF.

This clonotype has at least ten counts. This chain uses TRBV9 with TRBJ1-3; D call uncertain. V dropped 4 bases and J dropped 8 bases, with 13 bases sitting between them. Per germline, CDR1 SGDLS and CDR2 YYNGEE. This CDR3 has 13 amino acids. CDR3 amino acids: CASSPGPGDTIYF. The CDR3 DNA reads TGTGCCAGCAGCCCCGGACCTGGGGACACCATATATTTT.

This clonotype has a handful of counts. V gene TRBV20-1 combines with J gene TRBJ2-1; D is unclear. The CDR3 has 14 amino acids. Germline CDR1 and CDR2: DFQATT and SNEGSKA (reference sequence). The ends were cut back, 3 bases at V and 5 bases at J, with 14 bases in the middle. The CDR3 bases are TGCAGTGCTAGCTCGGTAGCATGGGACAATGAGCAGTTCTTC. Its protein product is CSASSVAWDNEQFF.

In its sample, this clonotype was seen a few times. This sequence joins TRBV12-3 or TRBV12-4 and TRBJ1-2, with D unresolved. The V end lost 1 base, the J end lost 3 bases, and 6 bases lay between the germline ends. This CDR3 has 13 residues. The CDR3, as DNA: TGTGCCAGCAGTTTAGTTCGGGACTATGGCTACACCTTC. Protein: CASSLVRDYGYTF.

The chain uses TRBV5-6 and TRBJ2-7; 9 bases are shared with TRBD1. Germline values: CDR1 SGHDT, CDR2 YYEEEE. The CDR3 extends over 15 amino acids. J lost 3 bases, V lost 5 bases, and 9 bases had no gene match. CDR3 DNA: TGTGCCAGCAGTCCAACAGGGGGCGAATTCTACGAGCAGTACTTC. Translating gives CASSPTGGEFYEQYF.

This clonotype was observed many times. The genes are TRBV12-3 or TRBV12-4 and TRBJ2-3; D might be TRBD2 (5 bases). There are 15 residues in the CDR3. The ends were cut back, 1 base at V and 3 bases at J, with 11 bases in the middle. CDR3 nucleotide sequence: TGTGCCAGCAGTTTAGGGAGAGGCGGGACAGATACGCAGTATTTT. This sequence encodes CASSLGRGGTDTQYF.